This T cell receptor (beta chain) was retrieved from a study of T cell repertoires in ileal Crohn's disease. Overall study findings and caveats: High-frequency clones were more common in sorted CD8 than CD4 cells.

CDR1 SGHRS and CDR2 YFSETQ come from the germline V gene. V lost 0 bases and J lost 5, with 9 bases in between. This CDR3 has 14 residues. This table comes from immunoSEQ multiplex PCR, and its TCRdb copy is limited to in-frame clones, with some not included. This sample has about 2,000 clones; 88% occur once, and the top ten carry about a tenth. This clone showed up just a few times. Antigen specificity is unknown. Time point in this sample: proximal margin of the surgical specimen (macroscopically non-inflamed). The gene calls are TRBV5-1 and TRBJ2-1; D not certain. Material: ileal tissue. This receptor was identified in an adult with Crohn's disease. CDR3 in DNA: TGCGCCAGCAGCTTGGTTTCCCAAAACAATGAGCAGTTCTTC. Translated, it gives CASSLVSQNNEQFF.